This is a list of T cell receptor beta chains from one sample in a study of blood T cells in healthy people across ages. TCRdb itself ran the 5' RACE reads through MiXCR, one entry per CDR3 protein. This table holds around 1,700,000 distinct CDR3 sequences, approximately 28% found once. The sequenced material came from blood. The receptors were sampled from a woman aged 25 to 39 in good health. The CDR3 runs from the conserved cysteine through the conserved F or W. Fields, in order: clone size, V gene, J gene, D gene, CDR3 protein, CDR3 DNA. The D gene is left open where the match is weak. Clone size is stated in some rows and not others, as once, few, many or a class when expanded.

.	TRBV12-5	TRBJ2-5	.	CASGRDPNNEQYF	TGTGCTAGTGGACGCGACCCGAACAATGAGCAGTACTTC
few	TRBV27	TRBJ1-6	.	CASSLTRTSSPLHF	TGTGCCAGCAGTTTAACCCGGACGAGCTCACCCCTCCACTTT
.	TRBV5-1	TRBJ1-5	.	CASSSDGQINQPQHF	TGCGCCAGCAGCTCCGATGGACAGATAAATCAGCCCCAGCATTTT
many	TRBV20-1	TRBJ2-7	.	CSASAGSGPYEQYF	TGCAGTGCTAGTGCGGGATCGGGTCCCTACGAGCAGTACTTC
few	TRBV18	TRBJ1-5	.	CASSPLGPNQPQHF	TGTGCCAGCTCACCATTGGGCCCAAATCAGCCCCAGCATTTT
few	TRBV7-2	TRBJ2-7	TRBD1	CASTNRGRVYEQYF	TGTGCCAGCACTAACAGGGGGCGAGTCTACGAGCAGTACTTC
.	TRBV4-1	TRBJ2-7	TRBD2	CAGSPISSSGGTISYEQYF	TGCGCCGGCAGCCCCATATCATCTAGCGGGGGGACTATCTCCTACGAGCAGTACTTC
.	TRBV2	TRBJ1-6	TRBD1	CASSEDRNYNSPLHF	TGTGCCAGCAGTGAGGACAGGAACTATAATTCACCCCTCCACTTT
.	TRBV7-2	TRBJ2-5	TRBD1	CASSLRGTGGETQYF	TGTGCCAGCAGCTTACGGGGGACAGGGGGCGAGACCCAGTACTTC
few	TRBV3-1	TRBJ2-1	.	CASSIYDEQFF	TGTGCCAGCAGCATTTACGATGAGCAGTTCTTC
once	TRBV30	TRBJ1-3	.	CAWTAGNTIYF	TGTGCCTGGACAGCCGGAAACACCATATATTTT
many	TRBV20-1	TRBJ1-5	.	CSARGSNQPQHF	TGCAGTGCTAGGGGTAGCAATCAGCCCCAGCATTTT
.	TRBV12-3/TRBV12-4	TRBJ2-7	.	CASSTLLGNEQYF	TGTGCCAGCAGTACTCTACTGGGGAACGAGCAGTACTTC
.	TRBV5-1	TRBJ2-6	.	CASSLTGSSSGANVLTF	TGCGCCAGCAGCTTGACGGGCTCCAGCTCTGGGGCCAACGTCCTGACTTTC
.	TRBV12-3/TRBV12-4	TRBJ2-3	TRBD2	CASASGIADTQYF	TGTGCCAGTGCAAGCGGGATCGCGGATACGCAGTATTTT
many	TRBV9	TRBJ2-1	.	CASSVVLSGDNEQFF	TGTGCCAGCAGCGTAGTTCTGAGCGGAGACAATGAGCAGTTCTTC
.	TRBV12-3/TRBV12-4	TRBJ2-2	.	CASSFSTGSTGELFF	TGTGCCAGCAGTTTTAGTACAGGGTCAACCGGGGAGCTGTTTTTT
few	TRBV12-5	TRBJ1-1	.	CASGLGGGNTEAFF	TGTGCTAGTGGTTTGGGCGGGGGGAACACTGAAGCTTTCTTT
few	TRBV20-1	TRBJ2-4	TRBD2	CSARDLHTGLAGHGDIQYF	TGCAGTGCTAGAGATCTACACACCGGACTAGCGGGGCATGGGGACATTCAGTACTTC
.	TRBV5-1	TRBJ2-7	.	CASSERASMSEQYF	TGCGCCAGCTCGGAAAGGGCAAGTATGTCCGAGCAGTACTTC
many	TRBV20-1	TRBJ2-1	TRBD2	CSARLADNEQFF	TGCAGTGCTAGACTAGCGGACAATGAGCAGTTCTTC